These 7 T cell receptor beta chains originate from one sample sequenced in a study of blood T cell repertoires in COVID-19. Some clones are missing from TCRdb's copy, which holds only in-frame ones; the method was immunoSEQ multiplex PCR. The sample yields more than 100,000 clones, around 86% seen once. Sequenced: peripheral blood. The receptors here all came from a man older than 75 with acute or convalescent COVID-19.

The chain recombines TRBV6-5 with TRBJ1-5, with D possibly matching TRBD1 (5 bases). Germline values: CDR1 MNHEY, CDR2 SVGAGI. V shed 8 bases and J shed 7 bases, with 15 bases lying between them. This CDR3 spans 13 amino acids. The CDR3 region has the DNA TGTGCCAGCGGGGGGTCAGGGACCCAGCCCCAGCATTTT. It specifies CASGGSGTQPQHF.

The chain is built from TRBV5-1 and TRBJ1-1; 7 nucleotides line up with TRBD1. The trim removed 5 bases at V and 5 bases at J, leaving 9 bases unmatched. CDR1 is SGHRS and CDR2 is YFSETQ in the germline V gene. The CDR3 is made up of 14 amino acids. The chain's CDR3 is CASRTGMEETEAFF. As DNA, the CDR3 is TGCGCCAGCAGGACAGGGATGGAAGAAACTGAAGCTTTCTTT.

This chain links TRBV7-2 with TRBJ2-7; D is possibly TRBD2 (6 bases). In germline, CDR1 is SGHTA, CDR2 FQGNSA. The V end lost 0 bases, the J end lost 0 bases, and 12 bases lay between the germline ends. This CDR3 is 16 amino acids long. CDR3 in amino acids: CASSLAASASSYEQYF. The DNA of the CDR3 is TGTGCCAGCAGCTTAGCGGCTAGCGCGAGCTCCTACGAGCAGTACTTC.

This chain joins TRBV9 and TRBJ2-1, with 7 bases aligning to TRBD1. This CDR3 has 14 residues. Germline V gives CDR1 SGDLS, CDR2 YYNGEE. Germline trimming cut 2 bases from V and 1 base from J; bases unmatched to any gene: 0. This CDR3 reads CASSVRGSYNEQFF. The CDR3 bases are TGTGCCAGCAGCGTCAGGGGGTCCTACAATGAGCAGTTCTTC. Drawing the rest from reference TRBV9 and TRBJ2-1, the complete variable domain is DSGVTQTPKHLITATGQRVTLRCSPRSGDLSVYWYQQSLDQGLQFLIQYYNGEERAKGNILERFSAQQFPDLHSELNLSSLELGDSALYFCASSVRGSYNEQFFGPGTRLTVL.

This chain links TRBV20-1 with TRBJ2-3; possibly TRBD2 for D (7 bases). Germline V lookup: CDR1 DFQATT, CDR2 SNEGSKA (reference sequence). The CDR3 is 15 amino acids. Trimming removed 3 bases from V and 2 bases from J, with 15 bases in between. CDR3 in amino acids: CSASGDGGLTDTQYF. In nucleotides, the CDR3 is TGCAGTGCTAGTGGGGACGGGGGGCTCACAGATACGCAGTATTTT.

This chain connects TRBV19 to TRBJ1-1, with D perhaps matching TRBD1 (5 bases). The CDR3 loop spans 12 amino acids. Germline V gives CDR1 LNHDA, CDR2 SQIVND (reference sequence). V lost 10 bases and J 3 bases, leaving 12 bases between the germline ends. CDR3 amino acids: CATTKGDTEAFF. The CDR3 DNA reads TGTGCCACCACGAAAGGGGACACTGAAGCTTTCTTT. The full variable domain, its missing parts supplied by reference TRBV19 and TRBJ1-1, is DGGITQSPKYLFRKEGQNVTLSCEQNLNHDAMYWYRQDPGQGLRLIYYSQIVNDFQKGDIAEGYSVSREKKESFPLTVTSAQKNPTAFYLCATTKGDTEAFFGQGTRLTVV.

As to this clone: Germline and junction disagree at one end, which may indicate a read error. The chain links TRBV7-7 to TRBJ2-1; TRBD2 might be the D (5 bases). In germline, CDR1 is SSHAT, CDR2 FNYEAQ (reference sequence). This CDR3 spans 15 amino acids. Here the CDR3 DNA reads TGTGCTAGCAGCTTAGGGAGCGCCACGGGGAATGAGCAGTTCTTC. Translation gives CASSLGSATGNEQFF.